This entry lists 12 T cell receptor beta chains sequenced from one sample in a study of human CD8 memory T cell subsets. It was UMI-labeled 5' RACE by which the TCR beta libraries were made. For each CDR3 protein, TCRdb gives one entry from its re-call of the 5' RACE reads, without DNA. This sample lists approximately 5,500 distinct CDR3 sequences; its ten largest clones have 35% to 45%. The sample was CD8+ T cells from PBMCs. The source is a human donor in good health.

By frequency, this clonotype registers medium-sized (0.01 to 0.1%). The genes are TRBV28 and TRBJ2-7; as DNA is missing, the TRBD2 call by TCRdb cannot be tested. Germline V gene data show CDR1 as MDHEN and CDR2 as SYDVKM. The CDR3 is 12 amino acids. CDR3 region: CASSSDLYEQYF.

The chain joins TRBV7-9 to TRBJ2-1; TCRdb outputs TRBD1, but without DNA this stays unchecked. The CDR3 runs to 12 residues. Germline lookup yields CDR1 SEHNR and CDR2 FQNEAQ (reference sequence). This CDR3 is CASDVQGNEQFF.

By frequency, this clonotype registers medium-sized. The V call is TRBV29-1, the J call TRBJ1-2. CDR3 length: 15 residues. CDR1 SQVTM and CDR2 ANQGSEA come from the germline V gene. CDR3 protein: CSVEDLGPTDYGYTF.

This clonotype is classed as medium-sized by frequency. This chain links TRBV7-2 with TRBJ2-7. Germline CDR1 and CDR2: SGHTA and FQGNSA. CDR3 length: 13 amino acids. The CDR3 loop reads CASSLGQYYEQYF.

This rearrangement joins TRBV6-2 or TRBV6-3 to TRBJ1-1. Germline values: CDR1 MNHEY, CDR2 SVGEGT. The length of the CDR3 is 11 residues. CDR3 region: CASSVNTEAFF.

The chain uses TRBV5-1 and TRBJ2-2; TCRdb gives TRBD2 as the D gene, but with no DNA this cannot be confirmed. The CDR3 has 16 amino acids. Germline V CDR1 and CDR2: SGHRS, YFSETQ. CDR3: CASSLKHLAGVGELFF.

This chain links TRBV5-1 with TRBJ2-2; with no DNA, the TCRdb D assignment of TRBD1 cannot be verified. The germline gives CDR1 SGHRS, CDR2 YFSETQ. The CDR3 loop spans 14 amino acids. CDR3 amino acids: CASSLEGGTGELFF.

CDR3 region: CASSEGYTTNEKLFF. The chain couples TRBV25-1 to TRBJ1-4. The CDR3 sequence is 15 residues long. The V gene's germline CDR1 is MGHDK and CDR2 SYGVNS.

The J gene is TRBJ2-1, the V gene TRBV29-1; TCRdb picks TRBD2, but there is no DNA to check that call. The CDR3 consists of 17 residues. Germline V gene sequence: CDR1 SQVTM, CDR2 ANQGSEA. The CDR3 reads CSVLGQPDQIYYNEQFF.

The V gene is TRBV5-1, the J gene TRBJ2-7. The germline CDR1 and CDR2 sequences are SGHRS and YFSETQ. This CDR3 region has 11 residues. CDR3 amino acids: CASSLDYEQYF. Together with reference TRBV5-1 and TRBJ2-7, the CDR3 gives the full variable domain: KAGVTQTPRYLIKTRGQQVTLSCSPISGHRSVSWYQQTPGQGLQFLFEYFSETQRNKGNFPGRFSGRQFSNSRSEMNVSTLELGDSALYLCASSLDYEQYFGPGTRLTVT.

The genes are TRBV6-5 and TRBJ2-3; TCRdb calls TRBD1, which cannot be checked without DNA. This CDR3 contains 15 residues. Germline loops: CDR1 MNHEY, CDR2 SVGAGI. The chain's CDR3 is CASRYPGGSTDTQYF.

This chain links TRBV9 with TRBJ2-1; the D call from TCRdb, TRBD1, cannot be confirmed without DNA. The CDR3 contains 15 residues. Germline assignment: CDR1 SGDLS and CDR2 YYNGEE. CDR3 loop: CASSVGDRAYNEQFF.